These 10 T cell receptor beta chains originate from one sample sequenced in a study of T cells in Graves' hyperthyroidism and ophthalmopathy. RNA transcripts served as the template for amplifying TCR beta CDR3 regions. Researchers ran a first-round RT-PCR on the TCR CDR3 using the HTBI primer set. TCRdb recomputed calls from the multiplex PCR reads with MiXCR, one row per CDR3 protein. The sample comprises about 59,000 distinct CDR3 sequences, approximately 53% of which are singletons, and approximately 3.6% rests with the top ten. The sample was blood. The receptors shown here come from a woman aged 55-70 years with Graves' ophthalmopathy.

As regards this clonotype: Given the absence of the conserved phenylalanine or tryptophan at the CDR3 end, a read error is likely. This chain connects TRBV20-1 to TRBJ1-4, with 7 bases identical to TRBD1. The CDR3 is 13 amino acids. Germline CDR1 and CDR2: DFQATT and SNEGSKA (reference sequence). V shed 0 bases, J shed 7 bases, and the junction held 2 bases outside the gene matches. DNA for the CDR3: TGCAGTGCTAGAGACAGGGGGAGTGAAAAACTGTTTCTT. Protein sequence: CSARDRGSEKLFL.

The V gene is TRBV7-2, the J gene TRBJ2-1, with TRBD2 identical over 12 bases. With 5 bases clipped from V and 7 bases from J, the junction kept 6 bases outside the gene matches. The germline CDR1 and CDR2 sequences are SGHTA and FQGNSA. The CDR3 spans 15 residues. CDR3 protein: CASSPRTSGENEQFF. CDR3 sequence (DNA): TGTGCCAGCAGCCCGAGGACTAGCGGGGAGAATGAGCAGTTCTTC.

Many counts were recorded for this clonotype. This chain links TRBV4-1 with TRBJ2-3, with 7 bases identical to TRBD1. CDR1 and CDR2 (germline): MGHRA, YSYEKL. J was trimmed by 5 bases and V by 3 bases; bases with no gene match: 11. The CDR3 sequence is 16 residues long. DNA of the CDR3: TGCGCCAGCAGCCACGCAAGCCATACAGGGGTAGATACGCAGTATTTT. Translating it yields CASSHASHTGVDTQYF.

This clonotype was seen ten or more times. The chain is built from TRBV9 and TRBJ2-7; unclear D gene. Trimming took off 4 bases at V and 0 bases at J, with 17 bases between the two ends. The germline CDR1 and CDR2 sequences are SGDLS and YYNGEE. The CDR3 contains 16 residues. In DNA form, the CDR3 reads TGTGCCAGCAGCTTCCCCGCGGACGCCCTCTCCTACGAGCAGTACTTC. Protein product: CASSFPADALSYEQYF.

The V call is TRBV20-1, the J call TRBJ1-1; 9 bases match TRBD1. V shed 6 bases and J 6 bases; nucleotides not matched to a gene: 5. Germline V lookup: CDR1 DFQATT, CDR2 SNEGSKA (reference sequence). This CDR3 is built from 12 residues. The CDR3 region has the DNA TGCAGTGCAACGGGACAGGGACCTGAAGCTTTCTTT. Residues: CSATGQGPEAFF.

This clonotype was detected ten times or more. This chain connects TRBV19 to TRBJ2-7; TRBD2 agrees at 8 bases. Trimming cost V 3 bases and J 4 bases; bases outside gene matches: 8. Germline V gene sequence: CDR1 LNHDA, CDR2 SQIVND (reference sequence). The CDR3 is made up of 15 amino acids. The CDR3 sequence is CASSISGRAVYEQYF. DNA for the CDR3: TGTGCCAGTAGTATCTCCGGGAGGGCGGTATACGAGCAGTACTTC.

The J gene is TRBJ2-5, the V gene TRBV20-1, with 7 bases that match TRBD2. V was clipped by 6 bases and J by 3 bases; unmatched bases: 7. Germline values: CDR1 DFQATT, CDR2 SNEGSKA (reference sequence). This CDR3 is built from 13 residues. Here the CDR3 reads CSAPLAEKETQYF. The CDR3 nucleotides are TGCAGTGCCCCCCTAGCGGAAAAAGAGACCCAGTACTTC.

The chain employs TRBV5-5 and TRBJ1-3; 11 nucleotides align to TRBD1. The CDR3 has 17 amino acids. CDR1 is SGHKS and CDR2 is YYEKEE in the germline V gene (reference sequence). V lost 4 bases and J lost 0; bases outside the gene matches: 6. Here the CDR3 DNA reads TGTGCCAGCAGCCCAGGGACAGGGGGATCCTCTGGAAACACCATATATTTT. Amino acids: CASSPGTGGSSGNTIYF.

This clonotype was counted many times. The rearrangement links TRBV27 to TRBJ1-6; D is ambiguous. The CDR3 has 13 residues. V lost 5 bases and J 8 bases, leaving 10 bases between the germline ends. From germline, CDR1 is MNHEY and CDR2 SMNVEV (reference sequence). As DNA, the CDR3 is TGTGCCAGCAGTGAGGTCAGGTATTCACCCCTCCACTTT. Amino acid sequence: CASSEVRYSPLHF.

The chain links TRBV18 to TRBJ2-3; 11 nucleotides match TRBD2. This CDR3 has 18 residues. The germline CDR1 and CDR2 sequences are KGHSH and LQKENI. Trimming cost V 3 bases and J 4 bases; bases outside gene matches: 12. The CDR3 nucleotides are TGTGCCAGCTCACCCACGCCGCCTAGCGGGAGGTTTGCAGATACGCAGTATTTT. It yields the protein CASSPTPPSGRFADTQYF.